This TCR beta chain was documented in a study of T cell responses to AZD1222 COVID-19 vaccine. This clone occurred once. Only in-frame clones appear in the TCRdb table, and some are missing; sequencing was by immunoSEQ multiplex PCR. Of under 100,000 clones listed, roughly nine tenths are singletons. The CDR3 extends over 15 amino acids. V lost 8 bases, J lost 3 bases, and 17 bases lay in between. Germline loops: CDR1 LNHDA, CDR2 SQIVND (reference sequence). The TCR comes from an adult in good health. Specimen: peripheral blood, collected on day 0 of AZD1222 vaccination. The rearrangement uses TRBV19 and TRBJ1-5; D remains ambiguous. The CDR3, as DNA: TGTGCCAGTTCTATTTTGGGCACTTCCAATCAGCCCCAGCATTTT. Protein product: CASSILGTSNQPQHF. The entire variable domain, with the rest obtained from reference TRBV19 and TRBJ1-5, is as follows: DGGITQSPKYLFRKEGQNVTLSCEQNLNHDAMYWYRQDPGQGLRLIYYSQIVNDFQKGDIAEGYSVSREKKESFPLTVTSAQKNPTAFYLCASSILGTSNQPQHFGDGTRLSIL.